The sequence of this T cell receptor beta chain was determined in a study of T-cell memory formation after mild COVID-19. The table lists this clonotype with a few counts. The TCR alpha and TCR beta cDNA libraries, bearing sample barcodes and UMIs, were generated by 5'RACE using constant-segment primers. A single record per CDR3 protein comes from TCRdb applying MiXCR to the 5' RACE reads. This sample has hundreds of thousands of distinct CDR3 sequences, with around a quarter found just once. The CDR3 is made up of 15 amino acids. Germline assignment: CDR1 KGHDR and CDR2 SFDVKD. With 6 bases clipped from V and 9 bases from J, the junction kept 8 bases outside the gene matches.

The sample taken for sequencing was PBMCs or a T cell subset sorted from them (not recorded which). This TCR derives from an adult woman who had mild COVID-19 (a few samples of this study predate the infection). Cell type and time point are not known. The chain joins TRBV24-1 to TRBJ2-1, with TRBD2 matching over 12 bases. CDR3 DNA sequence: TGTGCCACCAGTTGGGGCCTAGCGGGAGGGGGTGAGCAGTTCTTC. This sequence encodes CATSWGLAGGGEQFF.